The following is a T cell receptor (beta chain) sequence with its context. This entry is derived from a study of blood T cell repertoires in COVID-19. This CDR3 has 15 amino acids. Trimming took 4 bases from V and 5 from J; bases not matched to a gene: 6. Per germline, CDR1 SNHLY and CDR2 FYNNEI. The method was immunoSEQ multiplex PCR; TCRdb's version includes in-frame clones alone and lacks a portion of them. This table has fewer than 130,000 clones, roughly 91% appearing once. This TCR was recovered from a woman in her fifties or sixties with acute or convalescent COVID-19. The V call is TRBV2, the J call TRBJ2-2, with 8 positions matching TRBD1. The specimen sequenced was peripheral blood. The chain's CDR3 is CASSGQGARTGELFF. CDR3 nucleotide sequence: TGTGCCAGCAGTGGGCAGGGGGCTCGGACCGGGGAGCTGTTTTTT.